Presented here are 6 T cell receptor beta chains from one specimen sequenced in a study of blood T cell repertoires in COVID-19. The repertoire was sequenced with immunoSEQ multiplex PCR; TCRdb's copy has only in-frame clones and lacks some. There are some 150,000 clones in the sample; around 84% occur only once, and approximately 12% lies in the top ten. Sequenced: peripheral blood. The receptors stem from a man aged 60 to 75 with active or convalescent COVID-19.

The count of this clone is one. The genes are TRBV4-1 and TRBJ2-7; TRBD2 matches at 13 bases. CDR3 length: 15 residues. V shed 11 bases and J 4 bases; nucleotides not matched to a gene: 11. CDR1 is MGHRA, CDR2 YSYEKL, per germline. The CDR3 is CAGQTLLAGGYEQYF. The CDR3 DNA sequence: TGCGCCGGCCAAACCCTACTAGCGGGAGGGTACGAGCAGTACTTC.

The chain uses TRBV19 and TRBJ2-5, with 12 positions matching TRBD2. Germline V gene sequence: CDR1 LNHDA, CDR2 SQIVND (reference sequence). The J segment lost 0 bases and the V segment lost 2 bases, leaving 7 bases of the junction unmatched. The CDR3 has 18 amino acids. CDR3 sequence: CASSIIGLAGRHQETQYF. For the CDR3, the DNA is TGTGCCAGTAGTATAATAGGACTAGCGGGGCGCCACCAAGAGACCCAGTACTTC. Based on the CDR3 plus reference TRBV19 and TRBJ2-5, the full variable domain is DGGITQSPKYLFRKEGQNVTLSCEQNLNHDAMYWYRQDPGQGLRLIYYSQIVNDFQKGDIAEGYSVSREKKESFPLTVTSAQKNPTAFYLCASSIIGLAGRHQETQYFGPGTRLLVL.

The gene calls are TRBV11-1 and TRBJ2-1; D might be TRBD1 (6 bases). The CDR3 runs 12 residues. V was cut by 5 bases and J by 7 bases, with 9 bases left in between. Germline loops: CDR1 SGHAT, CDR2 FQDESV (reference sequence). The CDR3: CASSGQGNEQFF. The CDR3 DNA reads TGTGCCAGCAGCGGCCAGGGGAATGAGCAGTTCTTC.

The chain joins TRBV18 to TRBJ2-4; D is perhaps TRBD1 (6 bases). V was shortened by 5 bases and J by 6 bases, with 8 bases between the two germline ends. This CDR3 contains 12 residues. Germline V gene data show CDR1 as KGHSH and CDR2 as LQKENI. CDR3 protein: CASSGGGNIQYF. CDR3 DNA: TGTGCCAGCTCAGGGGGCGGAAACATTCAGTACTTC.

The chain links TRBV20-1 to TRBJ2-5, with 7 bases aligning to TRBD2. The CDR3 has 14 residues. Per the germline V gene, CDR1 is DFQATT and CDR2 is SNEGSKA (reference sequence). The V and J ends lost 3 bases and 2 bases, in that order; junction bases with no gene match: 6. The CDR3 bases are TGCAGTGCTAGTCGGGAGGCCGCACAAGAGACCCAGTACTTC. It codes for CSASREAAQETQYF.

CDR3 coding DNA: TGTGCCAGCAGCCCTCCGGGACGGAGGGGAACTAACTATGGCTACACCTTC. Translation gives CASSPPGRRGTNYGYTF. The chain recombines TRBV7-2 with TRBJ1-2; possible D gene TRBD1, 5 bases. The CDR3 length is 17 residues. CDR1 is SGHTA, CDR2 FQGNSA, per germline. Trimming pared 5 bases from V and 0 bases from J, leaving 19 bases between.